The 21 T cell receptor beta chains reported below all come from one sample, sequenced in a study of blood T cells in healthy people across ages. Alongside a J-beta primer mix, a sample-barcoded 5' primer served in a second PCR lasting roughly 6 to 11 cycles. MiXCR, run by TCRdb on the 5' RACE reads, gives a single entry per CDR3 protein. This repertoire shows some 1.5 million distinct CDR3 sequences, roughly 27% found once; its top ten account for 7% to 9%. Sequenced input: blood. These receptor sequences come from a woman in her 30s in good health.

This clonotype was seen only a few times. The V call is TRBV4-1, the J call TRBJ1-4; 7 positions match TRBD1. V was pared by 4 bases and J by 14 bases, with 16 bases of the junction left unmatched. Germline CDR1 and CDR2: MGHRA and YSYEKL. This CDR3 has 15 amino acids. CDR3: CASSPLGQGEVVLFF. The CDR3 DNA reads TGCGCCAGCAGCCCCCTGGGGCAGGGGGAAGTAGTGCTGTTTTTT.

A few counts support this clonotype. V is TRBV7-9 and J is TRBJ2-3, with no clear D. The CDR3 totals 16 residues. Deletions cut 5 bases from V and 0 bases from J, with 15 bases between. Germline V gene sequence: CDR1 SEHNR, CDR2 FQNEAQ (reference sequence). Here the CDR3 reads CASSAGPQESTDTQYF. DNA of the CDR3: TGTGCCAGCAGCGCAGGACCCCAGGAAAGCACAGATACGCAGTATTTT.

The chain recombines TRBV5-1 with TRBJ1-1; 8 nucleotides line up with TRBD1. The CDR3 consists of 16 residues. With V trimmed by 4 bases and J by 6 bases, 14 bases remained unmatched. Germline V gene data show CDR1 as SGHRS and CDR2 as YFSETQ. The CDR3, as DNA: TGCGCCAGCAGCACCTCTCCGGACAGGGTTATGCCTGAAGCTTTCTTT. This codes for CASSTSPDRVMPEAFF.

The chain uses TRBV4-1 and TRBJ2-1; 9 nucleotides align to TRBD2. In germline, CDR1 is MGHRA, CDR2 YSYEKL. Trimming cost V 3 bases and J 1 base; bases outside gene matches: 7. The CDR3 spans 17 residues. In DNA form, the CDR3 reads TGCGCCAGCAGCCACCTCATAGCGGGAGAATCCTACAATGAGCAGTTCTTC. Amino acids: CASSHLIAGESYNEQFF.

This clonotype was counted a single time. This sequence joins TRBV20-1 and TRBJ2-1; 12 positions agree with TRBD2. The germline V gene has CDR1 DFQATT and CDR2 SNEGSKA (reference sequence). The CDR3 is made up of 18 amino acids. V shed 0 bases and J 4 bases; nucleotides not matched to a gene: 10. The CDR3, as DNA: TGCAGTGCTAGAGATATCTTACGGACTAGCGGGGATTACAATGAGCAGTTCTTC. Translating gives CSARDILRTSGDYNEQFF.

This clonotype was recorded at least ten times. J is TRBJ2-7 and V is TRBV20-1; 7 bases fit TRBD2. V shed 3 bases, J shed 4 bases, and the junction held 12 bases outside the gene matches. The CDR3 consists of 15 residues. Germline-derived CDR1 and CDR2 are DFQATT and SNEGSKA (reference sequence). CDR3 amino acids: CSASPGAGSAYEQYF. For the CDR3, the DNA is TGCAGTGCTAGCCCTGGAGCGGGAAGTGCATACGAGCAGTACTTC.

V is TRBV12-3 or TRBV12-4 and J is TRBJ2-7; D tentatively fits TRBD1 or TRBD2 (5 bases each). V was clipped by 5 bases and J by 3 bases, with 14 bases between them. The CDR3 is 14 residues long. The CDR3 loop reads CASSPSGRIYEQYF. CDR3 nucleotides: TGTGCCAGCAGTCCGTCGGGACGGATCTACGAGCAGTACTTC.

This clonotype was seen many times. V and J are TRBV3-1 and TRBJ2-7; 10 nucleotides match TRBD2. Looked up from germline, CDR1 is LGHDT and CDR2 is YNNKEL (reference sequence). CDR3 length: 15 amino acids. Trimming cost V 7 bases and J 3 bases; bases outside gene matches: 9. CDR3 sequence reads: CASTQRASGGYEQYF. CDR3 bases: TGTGCCAGCACCCAGCGGGCTAGCGGGGGCTACGAGCAGTACTTC.

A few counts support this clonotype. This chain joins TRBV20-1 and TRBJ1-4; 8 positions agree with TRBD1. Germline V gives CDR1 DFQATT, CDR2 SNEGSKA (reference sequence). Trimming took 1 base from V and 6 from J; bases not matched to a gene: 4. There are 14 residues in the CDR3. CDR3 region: CSARVSGGDEKLFF. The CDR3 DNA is TGCAGTGCTAGAGTATCAGGGGGCGATGAAAAACTGTTTTTT.

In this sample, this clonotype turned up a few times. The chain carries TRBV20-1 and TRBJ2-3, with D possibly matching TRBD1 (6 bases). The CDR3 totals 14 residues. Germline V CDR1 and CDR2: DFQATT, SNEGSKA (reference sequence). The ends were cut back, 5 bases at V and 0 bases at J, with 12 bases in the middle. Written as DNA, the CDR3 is TGCAGTGCTTCAGGGGATCTTAGCACAGATACGCAGTATTTT. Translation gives CSASGDLSTDTQYF.

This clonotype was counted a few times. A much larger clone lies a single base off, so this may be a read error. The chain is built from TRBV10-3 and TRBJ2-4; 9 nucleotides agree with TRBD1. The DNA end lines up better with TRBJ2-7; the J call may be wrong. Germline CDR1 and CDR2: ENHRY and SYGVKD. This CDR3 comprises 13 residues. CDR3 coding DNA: TGTGCCATCGGGATGGGACAGGGTGACGAGCAGTACTTC. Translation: CAIGMGQGDEQYF.

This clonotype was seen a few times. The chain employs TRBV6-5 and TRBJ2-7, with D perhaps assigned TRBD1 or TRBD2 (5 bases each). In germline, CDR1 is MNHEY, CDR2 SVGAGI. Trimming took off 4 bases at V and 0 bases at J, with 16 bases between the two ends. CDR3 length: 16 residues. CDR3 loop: CASSFTRDRSSYEQYF. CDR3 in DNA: TGTGCCAGCAGTTTCACCCGGGACCGAAGCTCCTACGAGCAGTACTTC.

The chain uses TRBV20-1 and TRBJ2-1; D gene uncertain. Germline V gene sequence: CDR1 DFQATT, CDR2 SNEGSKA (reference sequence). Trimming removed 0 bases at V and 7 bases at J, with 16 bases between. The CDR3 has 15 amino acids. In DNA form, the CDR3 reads TGCAGTGCTAGAGATCAAACTGGCGGACGGAATGAGCAGTTCTTC. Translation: CSARDQTGGRNEQFF.

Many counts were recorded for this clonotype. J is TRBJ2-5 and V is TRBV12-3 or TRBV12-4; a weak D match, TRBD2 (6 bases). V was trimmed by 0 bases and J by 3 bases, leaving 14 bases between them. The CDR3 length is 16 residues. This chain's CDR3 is CASSLARGSHKETQYF. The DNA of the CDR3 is TGTGCCAGCAGTTTAGCCCGGGGGTCCCACAAAGAGACCCAGTACTTC.

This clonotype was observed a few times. In DNA form, the CDR3 reads TGTGCCAGCTCCCCGATTTCGGGAAGGGATTCACCCCTCCACTTT. Translation: CASSPISGRDSPLHF. This sequence joins TRBV12-3 or TRBV12-4 and TRBJ1-6; D unresolved. CDR3 size: 15 residues. Trimming removed 8 bases from V and 8 bases from J, with 19 bases in between.

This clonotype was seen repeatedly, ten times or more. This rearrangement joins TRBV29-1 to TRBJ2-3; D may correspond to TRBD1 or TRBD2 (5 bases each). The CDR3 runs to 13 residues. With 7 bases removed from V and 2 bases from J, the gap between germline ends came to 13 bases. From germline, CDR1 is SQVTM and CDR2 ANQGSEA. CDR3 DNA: TGCAGCGCTCCGGGACGGTACACAGATACGCAGTATTTT. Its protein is CSAPGRYTDTQYF.

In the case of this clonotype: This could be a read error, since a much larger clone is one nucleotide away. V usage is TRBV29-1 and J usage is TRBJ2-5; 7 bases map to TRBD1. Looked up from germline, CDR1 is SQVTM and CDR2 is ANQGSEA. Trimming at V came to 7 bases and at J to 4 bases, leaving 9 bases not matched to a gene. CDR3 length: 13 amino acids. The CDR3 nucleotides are TGCAGCGCCCGGGGACAGAGGCGAGAGACCCAGTACTTC. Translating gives CSARGQRRETQYF.

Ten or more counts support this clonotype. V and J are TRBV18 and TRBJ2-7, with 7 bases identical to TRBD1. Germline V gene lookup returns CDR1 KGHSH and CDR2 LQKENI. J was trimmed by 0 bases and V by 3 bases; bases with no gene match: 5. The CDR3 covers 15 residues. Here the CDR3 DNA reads TGTGCCAGCTCACCGGGACAGCCTACCTCCTACGAGCAGTACTTC. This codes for CASSPGQPTSYEQYF.

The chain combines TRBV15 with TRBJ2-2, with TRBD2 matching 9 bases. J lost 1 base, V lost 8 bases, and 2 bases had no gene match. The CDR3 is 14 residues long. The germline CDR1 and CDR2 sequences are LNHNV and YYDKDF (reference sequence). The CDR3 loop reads CATFSGRNTGELFF. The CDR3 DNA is TGTGCCACCTTTAGCGGGAGGAACACCGGGGAGCTGTTTTTT.

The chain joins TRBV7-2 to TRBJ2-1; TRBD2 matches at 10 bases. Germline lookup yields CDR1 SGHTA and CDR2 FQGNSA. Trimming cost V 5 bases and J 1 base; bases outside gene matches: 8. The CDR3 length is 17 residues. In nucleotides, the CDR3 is TGTGCCAGCAGCCCTAGAATAGCGGGAGGTTCCTACAATGAGCAGTTCTTC. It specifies CASSPRIAGGSYNEQFF.

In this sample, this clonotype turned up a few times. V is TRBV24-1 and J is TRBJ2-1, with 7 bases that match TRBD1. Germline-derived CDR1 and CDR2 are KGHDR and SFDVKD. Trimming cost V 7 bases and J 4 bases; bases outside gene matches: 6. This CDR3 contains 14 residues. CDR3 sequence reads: CATRSGTDYNEQFF. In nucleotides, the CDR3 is TGTGCCACCAGGTCTGGGACAGATTACAATGAGCAGTTCTTC.